This T cell receptor beta chain was sequenced for a study of T-cell reconstitution after alpha-beta-depleted transplantation in children. This CDR3 region has 14 residues. This clonotype was recorded once. The junction departs from germline at one end; a sequencing error may be responsible. The TCRbeta library incorporated unique molecular identifiers. TCRdb re-called the PCR reads with MiXCR, one entry per CDR3 protein. Here the sample spans hundreds of thousands of distinct CDR3 sequences, 10% to 15% being singletons. This chain connects TRBV12-3 or TRBV12-4 to TRBJ2-6, with D unresolved. Sample: PBMCs, taken from the stem cell graft. The sequence was obtained from a human donor who donated a stem cell graft to a child with Fanconi anemia. The CDR3 coding sequence is TGTGCCAGCAATTTAGGCTCTGGGGCCAACGTCCTGACTTTC. It encodes CASNLGSGANVLTF.